This entry lists 14 T cell receptor beta chains sequenced from one sample in a study of shared clonotypes between healthy human individuals. Produced via immunoSEQ multiplex PCR; TCRdb's table is partial and in-frame only. Found here are approximately 2,000,000 clones, 80% to 95% of them singletons; the top ten hold roughly 0.34%. The sample consisted of naive CD4+ T cells from PBMCs. Subset: CD45RA+ positively selected. Receptors were obtained from a young man in good health. Some clones in this sample may be carry-over from other donors' samples.

The V call is TRBV2, the J call TRBJ2-6, with 10 positions matching TRBD1. V dropped 6 bases and J dropped 1; count of bases not matched to a gene: 0. Germline values: CDR1 SNHLY, CDR2 FYNNEI. The length of the CDR3 is 15 residues. Written as DNA, the CDR3 is TGTGCCAGCAGGGGACAGGGGTCTGGGGCCAACGTCCTGACTTTC. Amino acids: CASRGQGSGANVLTF.

Details on this clone: Other DNA sequences in the same sample also yield this CDR3. The chain combines TRBV5-1 with TRBJ1-3; weak D call: TRBD1 (5 bases). Germline CDR1 is SGHRS and CDR2 is YFSETQ. The CDR3 is made up of 14 amino acids. V lost 4 bases and J lost 4, with 12 bases in between. The CDR3 DNA sequence: TGCGCCAGCAGCCCCCGGGGGGTCGGAAACACCATATATTTT. Protein product: CASSPRGVGNTIYF.

The chain combines TRBV5-1 with TRBJ2-3; D is ambiguous. Trimming took 0 bases from V and 7 from J, leaving 12 bases between them. Germline lookup yields CDR1 SGHRS and CDR2 YFSETQ. The CDR3 runs 14 residues. CDR3 protein: CASSLGATSNTQYF. Here the CDR3 DNA reads TGCGCCAGCAGCTTGGGGGCGACATCGAATACGCAGTATTTT.

This clone was found once. This sequence joins TRBV5-1 and TRBJ2-7; 7 bases are shared with TRBD2. Unmatched junction bases numbered 7, after V lost 1 base and J lost 6 bases. Looked up from germline, CDR1 is SGHRS and CDR2 is YFSETQ. The CDR3 extends over 14 amino acids. The CDR3 region is CASSLSGTTGEQYF. The CDR3 region has the DNA TGCGCCAGCAGCTTGAGCGGGACTACTGGCGAGCAGTACTTC.

The chain uses TRBV27 and TRBJ2-1; D may be TRBD2 (5 bases). CDR3 length: 16 amino acids. The germline CDR1 and CDR2 sequences are MNHEY and SMNVEV (reference sequence). V lost 5 bases to trimming and J lost 2 bases, with 16 bases between them. CDR3 residues: CASSVPEGAAYNEQFF. The DNA for the CDR3 is TGTGCCAGCAGTGTCCCTGAGGGCGCGGCCTACAATGAGCAGTTCTTC.

This sequence joins TRBV15 and TRBJ2-2; no reliable D call. CDR3 size: 14 residues. Per the germline V gene, CDR1 is LNHNV and CDR2 is YYDKDF (reference sequence). Trimming stripped 0 bases from V and 8 bases from J, with 10 bases between. Here the CDR3 reads CATSRDPLPGELFF. The CDR3 region has the DNA TGTGCCACCAGCAGAGATCCCCTACCAGGGGAGCTGTTTTTT.

The V call is TRBV6-5, the J call TRBJ1-4; D not certain. CDR1 is MNHEY, CDR2 SVGAGI, per germline. V lost 4 bases and J lost 8, with 11 bases in between. The CDR3 has 13 residues. The CDR3 sequence is CASSSRSREKLFF. Written as DNA, the CDR3 is TGTGCCAGCAGTTCGCGGAGTCGGGAAAAACTGTTTTTT.

The rearrangement links TRBV5-1 to TRBJ2-7, with D unclear. The germline gives CDR1 SGHRS, CDR2 YFSETQ. There are 14 residues in the CDR3. Trimming took off 4 bases at V and 5 bases at J, with 16 bases between the two ends. CDR3 protein: CASSPWWATNEQYF. CDR3 DNA sequence: TGCGCCAGCAGCCCCTGGTGGGCTACCAACGAGCAGTACTTC.

The chain links TRBV28 to TRBJ2-5, with 9 bases fitting TRBD2. This CDR3 comprises 15 residues. Germline V CDR1 and CDR2: MDHEN, SYDVKM. After removal of 3 bases from V and 5 bases from J, the junction contained 7 bases not matched to a gene. CDR3 nucleotides: TGTGCCAGCAGTTTGATTGCGGGAGGGCGCGAGACCCAGTACTTC. This sequence encodes CASSLIAGGRETQYF.

CDR3 sequence (DNA): TGTGCCAGCAGTCGTCCGGGAGAGGGTAACATTCAGTACTTC. As protein: CASSRPGEGNIQYF. This rearrangement joins TRBV25-1 to TRBJ2-4; tentative D call: TRBD2 (6 bases). This CDR3 is built from 14 residues. Trimming stripped 5 bases from V and 7 bases from J, with 15 bases between. From germline, CDR1 is MGHDK and CDR2 SYGVNS. The full variable domain, its missing parts supplied by reference TRBV25-1 and TRBJ2-4, is EADIYQTPRYLVIGTGKKITLECSQTMGHDKMYWYQQDPGMELHLIHYSYGVNSTEKGDLSSESTVSRIRTEHFPLTLESARPSHTSQYLCASSRPGEGNIQYFGAGTRLSVL.

The chain is built from TRBV9 and TRBJ2-5, with 9 bases that match TRBD2. CDR3 size: 16 residues. Germline V gives CDR1 SGDLS, CDR2 YYNGEE. Trimming removed 0 bases from V and 5 bases from J; junction bases left unmatched: 8. CDR3 in DNA: TGTGCCAGCAGCGTAGGTCTAGCGGGACTTATGGAGACCCAGTACTTC. Translation: CASSVGLAGLMETQYF.

The chain links TRBV15 to TRBJ1-2; D gene unclear. The germline CDR1 and CDR2 sequences are LNHNV and YYDKDF (reference sequence). The germline V and J ends were trimmed by 2 bases and 6 bases, with 10 bases remaining between them. The CDR3 runs 13 residues. CDR3 sequence reads: CATSRPYSNGYTF. CDR3 bases: TGTGCCACCAGCAGACCTTACTCGAATGGCTACACCTTC.

The chain couples TRBV5-6 to TRBJ2-3, with D tentatively TRBD2 (6 bases). There are 16 residues in the CDR3. Trimming removed 3 bases from V and 1 base from J, with 15 bases in between. CDR1 is SGHDT and CDR2 is YYEEEE in the germline V gene. This CDR3 reads CASSSLHQRGTDTQYF. The CDR3 DNA is TGTGCCAGCAGCTCCCTTCATCAGCGGGGCACAGATACGCAGTATTTT.

This clone came up once. The same CDR3 can be traced to other DNA sequences in this sample. The CDR3 DNA is TGCGCCAGCAGCTTGGACTCCTCTGGAAACACCATATATTTT. It encodes CASSLDSSGNTIYF. The gene calls are TRBV5-1 and TRBJ1-3, with D uncertain. V lost 0 bases and J lost 0, with 4 bases in between. CDR1 is SGHRS and CDR2 is YFSETQ in the germline V gene. This CDR3 region has 14 residues. Complete variable domain (other parts from reference TRBV5-1 and TRBJ1-3): KAGVTQTPRYLIKTRGQQVTLSCSPISGHRSVSWYQQTPGQGLQFLFEYFSETQRNKGNFPGRFSGRQFSNSRSEMNVSTLELGDSALYLCASSLDSSGNTIYFGEGSWLTVV.